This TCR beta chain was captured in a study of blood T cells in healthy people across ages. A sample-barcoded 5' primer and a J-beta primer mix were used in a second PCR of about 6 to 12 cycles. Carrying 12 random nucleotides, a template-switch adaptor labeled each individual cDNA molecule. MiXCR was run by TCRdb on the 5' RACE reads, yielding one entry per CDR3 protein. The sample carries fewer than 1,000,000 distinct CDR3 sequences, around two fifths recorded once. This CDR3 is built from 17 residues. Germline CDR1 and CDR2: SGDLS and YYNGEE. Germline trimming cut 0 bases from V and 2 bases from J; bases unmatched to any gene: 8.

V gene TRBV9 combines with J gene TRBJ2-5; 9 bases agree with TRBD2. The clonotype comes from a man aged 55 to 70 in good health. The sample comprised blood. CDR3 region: CASSVGPAGGPQETQYF. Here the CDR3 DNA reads TGTGCCAGCAGCGTAGGTCCAGCGGGGGGACCTCAAGAGACCCAGTACTTC.